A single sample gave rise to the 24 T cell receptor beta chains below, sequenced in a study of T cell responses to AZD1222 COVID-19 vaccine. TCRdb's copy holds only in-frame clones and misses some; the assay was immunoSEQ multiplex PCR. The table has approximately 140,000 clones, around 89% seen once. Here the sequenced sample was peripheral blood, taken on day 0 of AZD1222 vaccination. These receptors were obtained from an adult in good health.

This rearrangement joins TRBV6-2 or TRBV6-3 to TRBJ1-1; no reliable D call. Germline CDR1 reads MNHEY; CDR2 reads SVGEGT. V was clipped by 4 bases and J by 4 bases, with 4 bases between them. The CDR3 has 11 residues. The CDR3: CASSLGTEAFF. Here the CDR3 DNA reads TGTGCCAGCAGTTTGGGCACTGAAGCTTTCTTT.

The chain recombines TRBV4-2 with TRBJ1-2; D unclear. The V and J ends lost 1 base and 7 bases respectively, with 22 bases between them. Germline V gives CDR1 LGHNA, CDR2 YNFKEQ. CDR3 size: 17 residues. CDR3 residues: CASSQAASGLGLGGYTF. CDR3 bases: TGTGCCAGCAGCCAAGCCGCATCAGGCTTAGGGCTCGGTGGCTACACCTTC.

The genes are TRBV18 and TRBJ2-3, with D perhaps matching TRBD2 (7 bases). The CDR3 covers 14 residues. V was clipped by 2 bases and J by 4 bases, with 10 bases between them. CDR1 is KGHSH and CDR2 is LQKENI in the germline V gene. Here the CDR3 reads CASSPGGAPDTQYF. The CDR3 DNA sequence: TGTGCCAGCTCACCAGGGGGGGCCCCAGATACGCAGTATTTT.

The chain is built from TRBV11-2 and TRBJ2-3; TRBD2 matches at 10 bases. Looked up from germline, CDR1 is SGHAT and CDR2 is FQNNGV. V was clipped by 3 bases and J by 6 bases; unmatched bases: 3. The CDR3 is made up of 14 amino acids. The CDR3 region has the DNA TGTGCCAGCAGCTTTGGTAGCGGGAGGGATACGCAGTATTTT. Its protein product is CASSFGSGRDTQYF.

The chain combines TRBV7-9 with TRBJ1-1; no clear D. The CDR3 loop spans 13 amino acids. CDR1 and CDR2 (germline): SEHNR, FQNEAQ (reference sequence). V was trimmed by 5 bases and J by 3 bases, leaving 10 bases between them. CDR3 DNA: TGTGCCAGCAGCACTACCGGAGACACTGAAGCTTTCTTT. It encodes CASSTTGDTEAFF.

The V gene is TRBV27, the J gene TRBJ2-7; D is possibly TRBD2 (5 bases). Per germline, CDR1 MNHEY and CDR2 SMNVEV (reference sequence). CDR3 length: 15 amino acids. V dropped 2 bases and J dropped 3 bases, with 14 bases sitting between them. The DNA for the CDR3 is TGTGCCAGCAGTTTAAAGGCTAGCAGGTTCTACGAGCAGTACTTC. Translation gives CASSLKASRFYEQYF.

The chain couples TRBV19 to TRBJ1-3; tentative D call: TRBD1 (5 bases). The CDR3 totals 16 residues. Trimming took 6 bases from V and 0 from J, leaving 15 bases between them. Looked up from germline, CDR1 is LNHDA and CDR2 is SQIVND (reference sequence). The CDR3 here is CASRHRDGGSGNTIYF. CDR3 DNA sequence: TGTGCCAGTAGACACCGGGACGGAGGCTCTGGAAACACCATATATTTT.

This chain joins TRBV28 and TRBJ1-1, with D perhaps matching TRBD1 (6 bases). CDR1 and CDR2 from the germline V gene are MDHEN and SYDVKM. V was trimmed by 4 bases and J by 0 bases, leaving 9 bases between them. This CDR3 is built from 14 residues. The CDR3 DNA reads TGTGCCAGCAGTTCACAGGGACTGAACACTGAAGCTTTCTTT. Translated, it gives CASSSQGLNTEAFF.

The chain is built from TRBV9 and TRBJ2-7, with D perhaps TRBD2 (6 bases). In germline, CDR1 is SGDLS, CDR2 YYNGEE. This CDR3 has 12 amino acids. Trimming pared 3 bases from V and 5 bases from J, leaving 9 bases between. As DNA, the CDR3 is TGTGCCAGCAGCGACCGGGGGAACGAGCAGTACTTC. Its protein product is CASSDRGNEQYF.

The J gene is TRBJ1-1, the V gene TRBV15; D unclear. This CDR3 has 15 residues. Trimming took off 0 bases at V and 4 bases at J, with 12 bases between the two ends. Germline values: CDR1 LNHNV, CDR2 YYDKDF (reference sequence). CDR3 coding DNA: TGTGCCACCAGCAGAGATCAGGAATTGGTCACTGAAGCTTTCTTT. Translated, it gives CATSRDQELVTEAFF.

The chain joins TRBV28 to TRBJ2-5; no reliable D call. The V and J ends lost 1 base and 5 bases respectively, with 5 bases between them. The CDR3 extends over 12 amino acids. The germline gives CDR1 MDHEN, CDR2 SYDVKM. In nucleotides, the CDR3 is TGTGCCAGCAGTTTATTATGGGAGACCCAGTACTTC. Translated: CASSLLWETQYF.

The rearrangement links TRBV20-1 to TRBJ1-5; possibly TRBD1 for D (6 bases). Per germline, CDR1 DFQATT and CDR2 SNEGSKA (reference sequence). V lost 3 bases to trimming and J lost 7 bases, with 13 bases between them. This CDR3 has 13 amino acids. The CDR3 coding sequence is TGCAGTGCTAGTCGGGGGGCGAGACAGCCCCAGCATTTT. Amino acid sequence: CSASRGARQPQHF.

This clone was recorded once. The CDR3 nucleotides read TGTGCCAGCAGCTTAGTAGGCTACGAGCAGTACTTC. The encoded protein is CASSLVGYEQYF. This rearrangement joins TRBV7-2 to TRBJ2-7; no clear D gene. CDR1 is SGHTA and CDR2 is FQGNSA in the germline V gene. The CDR3 runs 12 residues. With 1 base removed from V and 3 bases from J, the gap between germline ends came to 4 bases.

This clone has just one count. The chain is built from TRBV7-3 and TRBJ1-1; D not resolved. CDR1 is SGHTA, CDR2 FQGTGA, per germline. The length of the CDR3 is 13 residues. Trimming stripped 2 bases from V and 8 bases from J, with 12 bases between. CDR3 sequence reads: CASSLQFGTEAFF. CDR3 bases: TGTGCCAGCAGCTTACAGTTTGGTACCGAAGCTTTCTTT.

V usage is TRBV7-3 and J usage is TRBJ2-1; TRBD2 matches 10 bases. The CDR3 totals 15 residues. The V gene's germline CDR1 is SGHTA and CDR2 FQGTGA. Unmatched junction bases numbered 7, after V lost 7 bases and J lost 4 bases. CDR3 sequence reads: CASKAAAGGYNEQFF. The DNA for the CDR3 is TGTGCCAGCAAAGCGGCAGCGGGAGGGTACAATGAGCAGTTCTTC.

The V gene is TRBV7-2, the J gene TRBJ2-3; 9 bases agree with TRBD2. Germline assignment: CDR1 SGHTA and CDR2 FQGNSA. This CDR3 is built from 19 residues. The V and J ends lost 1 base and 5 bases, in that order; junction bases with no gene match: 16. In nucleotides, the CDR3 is TGTGCCAGCAGCTTAGGACCCGTCGGTAGCGGGAGTAGTAAAGATACGCAGTATTTT. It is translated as CASSLGPVGSGSSKDTQYF.

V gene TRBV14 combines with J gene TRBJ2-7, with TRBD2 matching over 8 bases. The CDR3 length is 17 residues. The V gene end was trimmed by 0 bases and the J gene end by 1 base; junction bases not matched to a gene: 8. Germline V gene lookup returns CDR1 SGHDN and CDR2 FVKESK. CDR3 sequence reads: CASSQDLSIAGSYEQYF. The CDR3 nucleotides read TGTGCCAGCAGCCAAGATCTTTCGATAGCGGGGTCCTACGAGCAGTACTTC.

Written as DNA, the CDR3 is TGTGCCCCCGGGACAGGCACCAACGATGGGGGAAACACCATATATTTT. Protein sequence: CAPGTGTNDGGNTIYF. This rearrangement joins TRBV24-1 to TRBJ1-3, with 8 bases matching TRBD1. Germline CDR1 KGHDR, CDR2 SFDVKD. The V and J ends lost 12 bases and 4 bases, in that order; junction bases with no gene match: 16. CDR3 length: 16 amino acids.

The CDR3 loop reads CASSLGSGPYEQFF. The CDR3 nucleotides read TGTGCCAGCAGCTTAGGGTCGGGTCCATATGAGCAGTTCTTC. V is TRBV7-2 and J is TRBJ2-1, with D unresolved. CDR1 SGHTA and CDR2 FQGNSA come from the germline V gene. Trimming cost V 1 base and J 8 bases, with 12 bases left between them. The CDR3 has 14 residues.

The DNA of the CDR3 is TGTGCCAGCAGCTTACGGGGTACTGGAAACACCATATATTTT. Amino acid sequence: CASSLRGTGNTIYF. The chain has TRBV7-3 and TRBJ1-3; D gene ambiguous. This CDR3 spans 14 amino acids. The V gene's germline CDR1 is SGHTA and CDR2 FQGTGA. V was shortened by 2 bases and J by 2 bases, with 7 bases between the two germline ends. The variable domain in full, with the rest retrieved from reference TRBV7-3 and TRBJ1-3, is GAGVSQTPSNKVTEKGKYVELRCDPISGHTALYWYRQSLGQGPEFLIYFQGTGAADDSGLPNDRFFAVRPEGSVSTLKIQRTERGDSAVYLCASSLRGTGNTIYFGEGSWLTVV.

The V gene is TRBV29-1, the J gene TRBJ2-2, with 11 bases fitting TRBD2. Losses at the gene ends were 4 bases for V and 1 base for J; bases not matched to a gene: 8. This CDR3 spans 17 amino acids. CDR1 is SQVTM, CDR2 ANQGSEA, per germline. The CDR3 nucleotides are TGCAGCGTTGTATTGTGGCTAGCGGGGGGGAACACCGGGGAGCTGTTTTTT. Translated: CSVVLWLAGGNTGELFF.

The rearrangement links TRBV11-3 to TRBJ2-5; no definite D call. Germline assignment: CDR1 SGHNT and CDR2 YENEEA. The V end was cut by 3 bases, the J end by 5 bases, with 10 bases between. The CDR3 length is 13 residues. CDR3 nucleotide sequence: TGTGCCAGCAGCTTGTACCCGGGTGAGACCCAGTACTTC. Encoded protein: CASSLYPGETQYF.

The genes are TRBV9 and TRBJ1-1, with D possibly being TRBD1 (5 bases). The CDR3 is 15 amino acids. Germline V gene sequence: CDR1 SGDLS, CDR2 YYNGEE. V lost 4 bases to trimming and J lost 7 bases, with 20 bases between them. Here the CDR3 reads CASSPLIEGILEAFF. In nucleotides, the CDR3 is TGTGCCAGCAGCCCCTTAATCGAGGGGATTCTTGAAGCTTTCTTT.

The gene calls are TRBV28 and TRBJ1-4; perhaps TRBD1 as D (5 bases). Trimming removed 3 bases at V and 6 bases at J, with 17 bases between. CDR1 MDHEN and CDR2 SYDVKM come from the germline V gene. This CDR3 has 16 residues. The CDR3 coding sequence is TGTGCCAGCAGTTTCCAGGACATGGGGCTGGATGAAAAACTGTTTTTT. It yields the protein CASSFQDMGLDEKLFF.